The clone carrying this TCR beta chain has ten or more counts. The antigen is unknown. The record originates from a study of T-cell memory formation after mild COVID-19. On the study more broadly: Across donors, TCR clusters were largely donor specific. Overall study findings and caveats: CD4/CD8 balance held among clones contracting day 15 to 85, and later expanders leaned CD4+. Among CD4+ contracting clones, most were CM and EM, and CD8+ ones EMRA.

TCRdb re-called the 5' RACE reads through MiXCR, storing one row per CDR3 protein. This sample has approximately 150,000 distinct CDR3 sequences, with around 13% found just once. This CDR3 is 14 amino acids long. J was trimmed by 4 bases and V by 7 bases; bases with no gene match: 10. From germline, CDR1 is DFQATT and CDR2 SNEGSKA (reference sequence). The V and J genes are TRBV20-1 and TRBJ2-3, with 8 bases lining up with TRBD1. The receptor's source is an adult woman who had mild COVID-19 (a few samples of this study predate the infection). Cell type and time point are not known. The sequenced sample consisted of PBMCs or a T cell subset sorted from them (not recorded which). The CDR3 DNA is TGCAGTGTGGGGCAGGGGGCAGGGTCAGATACGCAGTATTTT. Translated: CSVGQGAGSDTQYF.